This record concerns one TCR beta chain sequence. As yet, its antigen is unknown. The data stem from a study of cytomegalovirus exposure and HLA in healthy donors. Across the whole study: Approximately 81% of roughly 430 genotyped donors fell in the Caucasian-associated ancestry cluster.

The study ran its PCR with 60 Vbeta and 13 Jbeta primers. Method: immunoSEQ multiplex PCR; TCRdb's copy keeps in-frame clones and lacks some. The sample records 160,000 or so clones, roughly 85% being singletons. Overall study findings and caveats: Prior analysis indicated that the majority of TCR beta V segments exhibited productivity approximately 90% or approximately 30% of the time. A missense DCLRE1C variant was associated with V- and J-gene trimming of TCR beta chains in a later analysis, and an independent cohort replicated the association.

Sequencing was performed on PBMCs. The receptor comes from a woman aged 40 to 50 in good health and CMV-seronegative.

For the CDR3, the DNA is TGCGCCAGCAGCTCGACAGGGTATACTGAAGCTTTCTTT. Protein sequence: CASSSTGYTEAFF. V usage is TRBV5-1 and J usage is TRBJ1-1; 7 bases agree with TRBD1. The CDR3 covers 13 residues. The junction had 4 bases not matched to a gene; V was cut back by 3 bases and J by 5 bases. Germline values: CDR1 SGHRS, CDR2 YFSETQ.